At least ten counts were recorded for the clone carrying this T cell receptor beta chain. As yet, its antigen is unknown. These data come from a study of prognosis after radiotherapy for stage I lung cancer. Whole-study context: Ages of the approximately 12 men and roughly 6 women ranged 53 to 84 years, median roughly 74. Study-level results: Patients without metastases reportedly showed TRBV and TRBJ gene usage unlike that of patients with metastases.

Amplicons of TCR beta CDR3 were generated from genomic DNA by two-round multiplex PCR. The authors ran first-round PCR with primers specific to each TRBV and TRBJ gene. There were universal primers used in the second PCR round. In TCRdb, the multiplex PCR reads were re-called with MiXCR into one record per CDR3 protein. The table includes about 35,000 distinct CDR3 sequences, approximately 32% detected once. Per the germline V gene, CDR1 is MNHNS and CDR2 is SASEGT. The V gene lost 6 bases and the J gene lost 6 bases, with 21 bases spanning the gap. The CDR3 is 15 amino acids. This TCR derives from a donor aged 50 or older with non-small cell lung cancer. J is TRBJ2-7 and V is TRBV6-1; tentatively, D is TRBD1 or TRBD2 (7 bases each). Sequenced material: PBMCs, taken before or after stereotactic body radiation therapy (not recorded which). The CDR3 DNA reads TGTGCCAGCAGCTCCCCCAGGGGGGGTTCGTTCGAGCAGTACTTC. Its translation is CASSSPRGGSFEQYF.